One and the same sample provided the 18 T cell receptor beta chains below, sequenced in a study of regulatory T cells in long-lasting Graves disease. Time point given: newly diagnosed GD, antithyroid drugs for less than 3 months. Researchers made the TCR library from RNA that was extracted from PBMCs. The TCR beta library used iRepertoire HTBI primers with Arm-PCR amplification of CDR3. TCRdb ran MiXCR on the multiplex PCR reads and lists one entry per CDR3 protein. The profile shows some 500,000 distinct CDR3 sequences, roughly 15% of them singletons. These data are also associated with another study on T cells in Graves' hyperthyroidism and ophthalmopathy.

This specimen consisted of peripheral blood mononuclear cells (PBMCs), obtained at new diagnosis, from a patient treated with antithyroid drugs. The receptors come from a woman aged 40-60 years with Graves disease.

The chain has TRBV13 and TRBJ1-3; D gene uncertain. Germline V gives CDR1 PRHDT, CDR2 FYEKMQ (reference sequence). Trimming took off 1 base at V and 0 bases at J, with 13 bases between the two ends. The CDR3 consists of 17 residues. The CDR3 DNA sequence: TGTGCCAGCAGCTTAGTTGCGATATCTATCTCTGGAAACACCATATATTTT. This gives the protein CASSLVAISISGNTIYF.

This clonotype was observed at least ten times. V gene TRBV5-6 combines with J gene TRBJ2-3; TRBD1 is a possible D gene (5 bases). Germline CDR1 SGHDT, CDR2 YYEEEE. V was shortened by 4 bases and J by 10 bases, with 10 bases between the two germline ends. This CDR3 is 11 amino acids long. DNA for the CDR3: TGTGCCAGCAGCCCTGAAGGGGCGCAGTATTTT. This sequence encodes CASSPEGAQYF.

With regard to this clonotype: One junction end disagrees with the germline gene, perhaps due to a read error. DNA for the CDR3: TGTGCCAGCAGCTTAGCCAACAGGGCCAATTCGCCCCTCCACTTT. It specifies CASSLANRANSPLHF. The chain carries TRBV7-9 and TRBJ1-6; D perhaps matches TRBD1 (6 bases). Germline-derived CDR1 and CDR2 are SEHNR and FQNEAQ (reference sequence). The CDR3 has 15 residues. Supplemented by reference TRBV7-9 and TRBJ1-6, the full variable domain reads DTGVSQNPRHKITKRGQNVTFRCDPISEHNRLYWYRQTLGQGPEFLTYFQNEAQLEKSRLLSDRFSAERPKGSFSTLEIQRTEQGDSAMYLCASSLANRANSPLHFGNGTRLTVT.

With respect to this clonotype: A much larger clone lies one base from this, so it may be a read error. V gene TRBV5-1 combines with J gene TRBJ2-3, with a weak D call TRBD2 (5 bases). Trimming took 4 bases from V and 4 from J, leaving 10 bases between them. Germline values: CDR1 SGHRS, CDR2 YFSETQ. The CDR3 covers 13 residues. The CDR3 reads CASSPGNADTQYF. CDR3 nucleotide sequence: TGCGCCAGCAGCCCGGGGAACGCAGATACGCAGTATTTT. The full variable domain, completed using reference TRBV5-1 and TRBJ2-3, is KAGVTQTPRYLIKTRGQQVTLSCSPISGHRSVSWYQQTPGQGLQFLFEYFSETQRNKGNFPGRFSGRQFSNSRSEMNVSTLELGDSALYLCASSPGNADTQYFGPGTRLTVL.

The table lists this clonotype with many counts. J is TRBJ2-7 and V is TRBV5-5; the D call may be TRBD1 or TRBD2 (5 bases each). Germline values: CDR1 SGHKS, CDR2 YYEKEE (reference sequence). The CDR3 covers 18 residues. The V end lost 0 bases, the J end lost 1 base, and 20 bases lay between the germline ends. In DNA, the CDR3 is TGTGCCAGCAGCTTGGAGGGCGCGGGCCGGGGCCTATCCTACGAGCAGTACTTC. Its translation: CASSLEGAGRGLSYEQYF.

This clonotype has ten or more counts. This sequence joins TRBV30 and TRBJ2-1; 7 bases are shared with TRBD1. The germline V gene has CDR1 GTSNPN and CDR2 SVGIG (reference sequence). The CDR3 has 16 residues. J lost 6 bases, V lost 3 bases, and 14 bases had no gene match. CDR3 bases: TGTGCCTGGAGCCTCCTCGGGACAGCTCCTGGCAATGAGCAGTTCTTC. This encodes CAWSLLGTAPGNEQFF.

This clonotype has at least ten counts. The chain combines TRBV18 with TRBJ2-3; D may correspond to TRBD1 or TRBD2 (6 bases each). The CDR3 is 14 amino acids. CDR1 is KGHSH and CDR2 is LQKENI in the germline V gene. V was clipped by 2 bases and J by 6 bases, with 12 bases between them. The DNA of the CDR3 is TGTGCCAGCTCACCAGAGGGGGGTTCGGATACGCAGTATTTT. It encodes CASSPEGGSDTQYF.

The CDR3 nucleotides are TGTGCCAGCAGCAATTCCGGGACAGGGGGCACCGGGGAGCTGTTTTTT. This translates into CASSNSGTGGTGELFF. The V call is TRBV5-6, the J call TRBJ2-2; 11 bases are shared with TRBD1. Germline-derived CDR1 and CDR2 are SGHDT and YYEEEE. This CDR3 is built from 16 residues. The trim removed 4 bases at V and 4 bases at J, leaving 6 bases unmatched.

CDR3 region: CASSQVGSSGANVLTF. DNA for the CDR3: TGCGCCAGCAGCCAAGTGGGGAGCTCTGGGGCCAACGTCCTGACTTTC. The rearrangement links TRBV4-1 to TRBJ2-6; a possible D gene is TRBD2 (5 bases). Trimming cost V 1 base and J 0 bases, with 7 bases left between them. Per the germline V gene, CDR1 is MGHRA and CDR2 is YSYEKL. The CDR3 has 16 amino acids.

Many counts were recorded for this clonotype. This chain links TRBV7-3 with TRBJ2-7; the D gene is possibly TRBD2 (5 bases). Germline-derived CDR1 and CDR2 are SGHTA and FQGTGA. CDR3 length: 16 amino acids. Trimming pared 0 bases from V and 5 bases from J, leaving 17 bases between. The CDR3 loop is CASSLTLIRGLNEQYF. Written as DNA, the CDR3 is TGTGCCAGCAGCTTAACGTTAATCAGAGGACTGAACGAGCAGTACTTC. Full variable domain (outside the CDR3, taken from reference TRBV7-3 and TRBJ2-7): GAGVSQTPSNKVTEKGKYVELRCDPISGHTALYWYRQSLGQGPEFLIYFQGTGAADDSGLPNDRFFAVRPEGSVSTLKIQRTERGDSAVYLCASSLTLIRGLNEQYFGPGTRLTVT.

This clonotype came up many times. V is TRBV6-1 and J is TRBJ1-2, with D possibly matching TRBD1 (5 bases). Germline values: CDR1 MNHNS, CDR2 SASEGT. The V gene lost 3 bases and the J gene lost 5 bases, with 10 bases spanning the gap. This CDR3 is built from 13 residues. Here the CDR3 reads CASSERGAYGYTF. The CDR3 DNA follows: TGTGCCAGCAGTGAGAGAGGGGCGTATGGCTACACCTTC.

At least ten counts were recorded for this clonotype. V and J are TRBV2 and TRBJ2-2; possibly TRBD1 or TRBD2 for D (5 bases each). Germline V CDR1 and CDR2: SNHLY, FYNNEI. V shed 8 bases and J shed 0 bases, with 13 bases lying between them. The CDR3 totals 15 residues. The CDR3 DNA follows: TGTGCCAGCCTCCGGGGCAGCTCGAACACCGGGGAGCTGTTTTTT. Protein sequence: CASLRGSSNTGELFF.

Many counts were recorded for this clonotype. The V call is TRBV19, the J call TRBJ1-1; 7 nucleotides line up with TRBD1. J gave up 1 base and V 6 bases, and 5 bases lay outside the gene matches. Germline CDR1 reads LNHDA; CDR2 reads SQIVND (reference sequence). This CDR3 comprises 14 residues. Here the CDR3 reads CASSAEGANTEAFF. CDR3 nucleotides: TGTGCCAGTAGCGCAGAGGGGGCGAACACTGAAGCTTTCTTT.

The V and J genes are TRBV5-1 and TRBJ2-4; 7 bases match TRBD1. The CDR3 is 17 residues long. The V segment lost 0 bases and the J segment 0 bases; nucleotides outside the gene matches: 6. The V gene's germline CDR1 is SGHRS and CDR2 YFSETQ. CDR3 region: CASSLALTGSAKNIQYF. CDR3 sequence (DNA): TGCGCCAGCAGCTTGGCCTTGACAGGGTCAGCCAAAAACATTCAGTACTTC.

This chain uses TRBV12-5 with TRBJ2-4, with 8 bases aligning to TRBD1. The germline gives CDR1 LGHNT, CDR2 FRNRAP. Trimming cost V 1 base and J 7 bases; bases outside gene matches: 6. The CDR3 loop spans 15 amino acids. CDR3 protein: CASGLGPGQGNIQYF. DNA of the CDR3: TGTGCTAGTGGTTTGGGGCCCGGACAGGGTAACATTCAGTACTTC.

This clonotype showed up just a few times. The V call is TRBV12-3 or TRBV12-4, the J call TRBJ2-6; the D gene is possibly TRBD1 (6 bases). The CDR3 consists of 18 residues. Trimming left V 6 bases short and J 0 bases short, with 18 bases between. This CDR3 is CASSPTPGTSSGANVLTF. The CDR3 DNA is TGTGCCAGCAGCCCAACTCCCGGGACATCCTCTGGGGCCAACGTCCTGACTTTC.

This clonotype has at least ten counts. This rearrangement joins TRBV20-1 to TRBJ2-7; TRBD1 aligns across 10 bases. V dropped 4 bases and J dropped 3; count of bases not matched to a gene: 6. This CDR3 is built from 14 residues. Germline CDR1 DFQATT, CDR2 SNEGSKA (reference sequence). The CDR3 DNA is TGCAGTGCTACACCGGGACAGGGGTACTACGAGCAGTACTTC. As protein: CSATPGQGYYEQYF.

The chain employs TRBV19 and TRBJ1-2, with D unclear. Trimming shortened V by 4 bases and J by 4 bases, and 13 bases separated the two germline ends. The CDR3 has 14 amino acids. Germline-derived CDR1 and CDR2 are LNHDA and SQIVND (reference sequence). CDR3 sequence reads: CASSNREILYGYTF. CDR3 in DNA: TGTGCCAGTAGTAACCGGGAAATCCTCTATGGCTACACCTTC. The whole variable domain, remainder taken from reference TRBV19 and TRBJ1-2, is DGGITQSPKYLFRKEGQNVTLSCEQNLNHDAMYWYRQDPGQGLRLIYYSQIVNDFQKGDIAEGYSVSREKKESFPLTVTSAQKNPTAFYLCASSNREILYGYTFGSGTRLTVV.